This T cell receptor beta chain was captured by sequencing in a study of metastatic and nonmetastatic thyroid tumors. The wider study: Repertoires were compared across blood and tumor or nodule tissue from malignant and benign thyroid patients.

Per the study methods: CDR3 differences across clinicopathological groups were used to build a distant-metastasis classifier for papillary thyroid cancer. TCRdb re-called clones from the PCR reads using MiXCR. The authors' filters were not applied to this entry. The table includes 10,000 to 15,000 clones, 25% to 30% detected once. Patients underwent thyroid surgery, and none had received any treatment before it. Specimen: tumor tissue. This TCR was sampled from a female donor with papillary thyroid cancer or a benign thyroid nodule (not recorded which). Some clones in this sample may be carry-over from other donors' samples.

DNA for the CDR3: TGTGCCAGCAGCTCATTCTTCAGCGGTAGGGCCACAAGCACCGGGGAGCTGTTTTTT. Residues: CASSSFFSGRATSTGELFF. V is TRBV11-3 and J is TRBJ2-2, with a weak D call TRBD2 (5 bases). CDR3 size: 19 residues. V was pared by 4 bases and J by 4 bases, with 25 bases between. Germline V gene sequence: CDR1 SGHNT, CDR2 YENEEA.